Listed below are T cell receptor beta chains from one sample, sequenced in a study of cytomegalovirus exposure and HLA in healthy donors. Clones were read by immunoSEQ multiplex PCR, and TCRdb kept only the in-frame ones, dropping some. The sample contains 100,000 to 150,000 clones, about 84% of which appear only once. Input material: PBMCs. The receptors derive from a man aged 18-30 years in good health and CMV-seropositive. CDR3s include the opening cysteine and the closing phenylalanine or tryptophan. A D gene is named only where the DNA matches it firmly. Clone size, where shown, is once, few, many, or a class for clones that have expanded.

j_call | v_call | clone_size | d_call | cdr3_aa | cdr3_nt
TRBJ2-7 | TRBV7-8 | NA | TRBD1 | CASSFPGTGPYEQYF | TGTGCCAGCAGCTTTCCCGGGACAGGTCCCTACGAGCAGTACTTC
TRBJ1-4 | TRBV7-2 | NA | NA | CASSLFGEKLFF | TGTGCCAGCAGCTTATTCGGTGAAAAACTGTTTTTT
TRBJ2-1 | TRBV11-2 | once | NA | CASSPAGERHNEQFF | TGTGCCAGCAGCCCGGCCGGGGAGCGTCACAATGAGCAGTTCTTC
TRBJ1-1 | TRBV18 | NA | TRBD1 | CASSPQGANTEAFF | TGTGCCAGCTCACCACAGGGGGCGAACACTGAAGCTTTCTTT
TRBJ2-6 | TRBV7-2 | NA | TRBD2 | CASSLARGFITGANVLTF | TGTGCCAGCAGCTTAGCGCGGGGGTTCATCACTGGGGCCAACGTCCTGACTTTC
TRBJ2-7 | TRBV5-4 | NA | NA | CASSLLRDGHEQYF | TGTGCCAGCAGCTTGCTTCGGGATGGTCACGAGCAGTACTTC
TRBJ1-1 | TRBV10-3 | NA | NA | CATTLSQNTEAFF | TGTGCCACCACGCTATCCCAGAACACTGAAGCTTTCTTT
TRBJ1-2 | TRBV7-2 | few | TRBD1 | CASSFGQGEAGYTF | TGTGCCAGCAGCTTCGGACAGGGAGAAGCAGGCTACACCTTC
TRBJ2-7 | TRBV2 | few | NA | CASSDRALEYF | TGTGCCAGCAGTGACAGGGCGTTAGAGTACTTC
TRBJ2-1 | TRBV30 | NA | TRBD2 | CAWASGGPQEQFF | TGTGCCTGGGCTAGCGGGGGGCCCCAGGAGCAGTTCTTC
TRBJ2-2 | TRBV7-7 | NA | NA | CASSPGENTGELFF | TGTGCTAGCAGCCCGGGGGAGAACACCGGGGAGCTGTTTTTT
TRBJ2-1 | TRBV5-1 | NA | TRBD2 | CASSLGLAGVSEQFF | TGCGCCAGCAGCTTGGGACTAGCGGGAGTGAGCGAGCAGTTCTTC
TRBJ2-7 | TRBV27 | NA | NA | CASNPRAGELSFKGEQYF | TGTGCCAGCAACCCGCGGGCAGGGGAACTTTCATTTAAGGGCGAGCAGTACTTC
TRBJ1-1 | TRBV11-2 | NA | NA | CASSLAHSNTEAFF | TGTGCCAGCAGCTTAGCCCACAGTAACACTGAAGCTTTCTTT
TRBJ2-1 | TRBV7-2 | NA | TRBD2 | CASSLVVLAGNPNEQFF | TGTGCCAGCAGCTTAGTTGTCCTAGCGGGGAACCCCAATGAGCAGTTCTTC
TRBJ2-7 | TRBV9 | NA | TRBD1 | CASSVGQGVYYEQYF | TGTGCCAGCAGCGTAGGACAGGGGGTTTACTACGAGCAGTACTTC
TRBJ2-3 | TRBV6-4 | NA | TRBD2 | CASSEAGLRTDTQYF | TGTGCCAGCAGTGAAGCGGGGCTTCGCACAGATACGCAGTATTTT
TRBJ1-1 | TRBV13 | NA | NA | CASSLEDIQELNTEAFF | TGTGCCAGCAGCTTAGAAGACATACAGGAGCTCAACACTGAAGCTTTCTTT
TRBJ1-1 | TRBV10-2 | NA | NA | CASRGLVNTEAFF | TGCGCCAGCCGAGGTCTCGTAAACACTGAAGCTTTCTTT
TRBJ1-5 | TRBV4-2 | NA | TRBD1 | CVSSQVRDREQPQHF | TGTGTCAGCAGCCAAGTGAGGGACAGGGAACAGCCCCAGCATTTT
TRBJ1-6 | TRBV19 | few | NA | CASSTAGRINSPLHF | TGTGCCAGTAGTACGGCAGGGCGAATTAATTCACCCCTCCACTTT
TRBJ1-1 | TRBV6-5 | few | TRBD1 | CASRGGTDLEAFF | TGTGCCAGCAGGGGCGGGACAGACCTTGAAGCTTTCTTT
TRBJ1-6 | TRBV2 | NA | TRBD1 | CASIPGTDSPLHF | TGTGCCAGCATTCCCGGGACAGATTCACCCCTCCACTTT
TRBJ2-7 | TRBV6-6 | few | NA | CASSKGTGGVGEQYF | TGTGCCAGCAGTAAGGGGACCGGCGGGGTTGGGGAGCAGTACTTC
TRBJ2-4 | TRBV10-3 | NA | NA | CAISESAQGKNIQYF | TGTGCCATCAGTGAGTCTGCCCAGGGCAAAAACATTCAGTACTTC
TRBJ1-5 | TRBV11-2 | NA | NA | CASSLGEGDQPQHF | TGTGCCAGCAGCTTAGGGGAGGGAGATCAGCCCCAGCATTTT
TRBJ1-3 | TRBV15 | NA | TRBD1 | CATSSGGQGAGNTIYF | TGTGCCACCAGCAGTGGCGGACAGGGGGCAGGAAACACCATATATTTT
TRBJ2-2 | TRBV5-1 | once | NA | CASSAGTGELFF | TGCGCCAGCAGCGCAGGAACCGGGGAGCTGTTTTTT
TRBJ2-7 | TRBV2 | once | TRBD1 | CASSKGQGVSYKQYF | TGTGCCAGCAGTAAGGGACAGGGGGTCTCCTACAAGCAGTACTTC
TRBJ1-1 | TRBV19 | NA | NA | CASSQGNTEAFF | TGTGCCAGTAGCCAGGGGAACACTGAAGCTTTCTTT
TRBJ1-4 | TRBV30 | NA | TRBD1 | CALSPGDRGQNEKLFF | TGTGCCCTGAGCCCCGGGGACAGGGGACAAAATGAAAAACTGTTTTTT
TRBJ2-3 | TRBV7-2 | NA | NA | CASRAVGANTQYF | TGTGCCAGCAGGGCCGTGGGGGCGAATACGCAGTATTTT
TRBJ2-7 | TRBV6-1 | NA | TRBD1 | CASSRTGNYEQYF | TGTGCCAGCAGTAGGACAGGGAACTACGAGCAGTACTTC
TRBJ2-3 | TRBV7-9 | NA | TRBD2 | CASNGLAGSTDTQYF | TGTGCCAGCAACGGACTAGCGGGCAGCACAGATACGCAGTATTTT
TRBJ2-1 | TRBV6-5 | NA | NA | CASSYGSGDDNEQFF | TGTGCCAGCAGTTATGGGTCAGGGGATGACAATGAGCAGTTCTTC
TRBJ2-7 | TRBV7-9 | NA | NA | CASSLAQGNEQYF | TGTGCCAGCAGCTTAGCCCAGGGTAACGAGCAGTACTTC
TRBJ2-5 | TRBV5-1 | few | TRBD2 | CASSLAGGFRETQYF | TGCGCCAGCAGCTTGGCCGGGGGGTTCCGAGAGACCCAGTACTTC
TRBJ2-7 | TRBV29-1 | NA | NA | CSVAGRENEQYF | TGCAGCGTTGCGGGCAGGGAAAACGAGCAGTACTTC
TRBJ1-3 | TRBV6-1 | NA | NA | CASSEALGARYNTIYF | TGTGCCAGCAGTGAAGCGCTTGGGGCCCGCTATAACACCATATATTTT
TRBJ2-7 | TRBV7-8 | NA | NA | CASSFNSGAGLSYEQYF | TGTGCCAGCAGCTTCAACTCAGGGGCAGGGTTATCCTACGAGCAGTACTTC
TRBJ1-6 | TRBV7-2 | NA | TRBD1 | CASRHTGVDASPLHF | TGTGCCAGCAGGCATACAGGGGTTGATGCTTCACCCCTCCACTTT
TRBJ2-7 | TRBV7-6 | NA | TRBD1 | CASSTGTGGGYEQYF | TGTGCCAGCAGCACCGGGACAGGGGGCGGATACGAGCAGTACTTC
TRBJ2-5 | TRBV6-5 | NA | NA | CASSGRETQYF | TGTGCCAGCAGTGGGAGAGAGACCCAGTACTTC
TRBJ1-6 | TRBV18 | NA | TRBD1 | CASSPRQGSPTNSPLHF | TGTGCCAGCTCACCACGACAGGGAAGTCCAACAAATTCACCCCTCCACTTT
TRBJ2-5 | TRBV2 | NA | TRBD2 | CASSEGLRLAGEEETQYF | TGTGCCAGCAGTGAGGGCTTGAGACTAGCGGGAGAAGAAGAGACCCAGTACTTC
TRBJ2-7 | TRBV2 | NA | TRBD2 | CASRLAGTYEQYF | TGTGCCAGCAGACTAGCGGGAACCTACGAGCAGTACTTC